These 13 T cell receptor beta chains share one sample of origin, sequenced in a study of cytomegalovirus exposure and HLA in healthy donors. PCR was performed using 60 Vbeta and 13 Jbeta primers. The repertoire was sequenced with immunoSEQ multiplex PCR; TCRdb's copy has only in-frame clones and lacks some. Its listing shows fewer than 200,000 clones. Sequencing was performed on PBMCs. The receptor source for this set is a woman aged 60-75 years in good health and CMV-seronegative.

V is TRBV4-3 and J is TRBJ2-6, with 9 bases identical to TRBD1. This CDR3 is 19 amino acids long. In germline, CDR1 is LGHNA, CDR2 YSLEER. Trimming took 0 bases from V and 4 from J; bases not matched to a gene: 10. CDR3 region: CASSQDRGQGRSGANVLTF. The DNA of the CDR3 is TGCGCCAGCAGCCAAGATCGGGGACAGGGAAGGTCCGGGGCCAACGTCCTGACTTTC.

The CDR3 sequence is CASSQAGGGTEAFF. The CDR3 DNA is TGTGCCAGCAGCCAAGCCGGGGGGGGCACTGAAGCTTTCTTT. The chain links TRBV6-4 to TRBJ1-1, with D perhaps TRBD1 (5 bases). Trimming shortened V by 6 bases and J by 4 bases, and 15 bases separated the two germline ends. The CDR3 is 14 residues long. Germline CDR1 reads MRHNA; CDR2 reads SNTAGT.

J is TRBJ2-7 and V is TRBV7-2; D is perhaps TRBD2 (5 bases). There are 13 residues in the CDR3. Germline lookup yields CDR1 SGHTA and CDR2 FQGNSA. Trimming stripped 3 bases from V and 5 bases from J, with 11 bases between. The CDR3 loop reads CASSFQLANEQYF. In DNA, the CDR3 is TGTGCCAGCAGCTTCCAGTTAGCGAACGAGCAGTACTTC.

The CDR3 here is CASSRGLAGQETQYF. The CDR3 nucleotides are TGCGCCAGCAGCCGGGGACTAGCGGGGCAAGAGACCCAGTACTTC. The chain uses TRBV5-1 and TRBJ2-5, with 13 positions matching TRBD2. Germline values: CDR1 SGHRS, CDR2 YFSETQ. This CDR3 region has 15 residues. Trimming removed 4 bases from V and 2 bases from J; junction bases left unmatched: 2.

The chain recombines TRBV6-6 with TRBJ2-7; a possible D gene is TRBD2 (5 bases). V was cut by 5 bases and J by 2 bases, with 10 bases left in between. The germline gives CDR1 MNHNY, CDR2 SVGAGI (reference sequence). The CDR3 covers 13 residues. The chain's CDR3 is CASSREEAYEQYF. The DNA of the CDR3 is TGTGCCAGCAGTCGAGAGGAGGCCTACGAGCAGTACTTC.

The chain couples TRBV30 to TRBJ1-3, with D possibly matching TRBD1 (5 bases). There are 14 residues in the CDR3. Trimming stripped 2 bases from V and 4 bases from J, with 12 bases between. Germline V lookup: CDR1 GTSNPN, CDR2 SVGIG (reference sequence). CDR3 loop: CAWSSGILGNTIYF. The CDR3 region has the DNA TGTGCCTGGAGTTCAGGGATTTTAGGAAACACCATATATTTT.

The J gene is TRBJ2-5, the V gene TRBV5-6, with 8 bases lining up with TRBD2. The J call may not be correct, given that the DNA end is closer to TRBJ2-7. The CDR3 is made up of 16 amino acids. In germline, CDR1 is SGHDT, CDR2 YYEEEE. The DNA for the CDR3 is TGTGCCAGCAGCTTGGCTTTCGGGACTAGAGGGTACGAGCAGTACTTC. Protein: CASSLAFGTRGYEQYF.

CDR3 in amino acids: CASSAGTDNTEAFF. DNA of the CDR3: TGCGCCAGCAGCGCCGGGACAGACAACACTGAAGCTTTCTTT. This rearrangement joins TRBV5-1 to TRBJ1-1, with TRBD1 matching over 7 bases. The V gene's germline CDR1 is SGHRS and CDR2 YFSETQ. This CDR3 region has 14 residues. V lost 4 bases to trimming and J lost 2 bases; unmatched junction nucleotides: 5.

The CDR3 DNA is TGTGCCTGGATCGGGGGGGTTCGACGGAACACTGAAGCTTTCTTT. Translation gives CAWIGGVRRNTEAFF. This rearrangement joins TRBV30 to TRBJ1-1, with a weak D call TRBD1 (5 bases). Trimming left V 4 bases short and J 1 base short, with 16 bases between. The CDR3 spans 15 residues. Per germline, CDR1 GTSNPN and CDR2 SVGIG (reference sequence).

This chain uses TRBV6-5 with TRBJ2-1; D not resolved. In germline, CDR1 is MNHEY, CDR2 SVGAGI. Trimming left V 2 bases short and J 5 bases short, with 10 bases between. The CDR3 consists of 14 residues. CDR3: CASSYPPGDNEQFF. The CDR3 DNA reads TGTGCCAGCAGTTACCCCCCTGGAGACAATGAGCAGTTCTTC.

The chain links TRBV9 to TRBJ1-1, with 11 bases that match TRBD1. Germline-derived CDR1 and CDR2 are SGDLS and YYNGEE. V lost 4 bases and J lost 6; bases outside the gene matches: 5. CDR3 length: 14 amino acids. DNA for the CDR3: TGTGCCAGCAGCCCTCGGACAGGGGGCTCTGAAGCTTTCTTT. Translated: CASSPRTGGSEAFF.

This rearrangement joins TRBV2 to TRBJ2-1; 7 bases match TRBD1. The CDR3 consists of 13 residues. Per germline, CDR1 SNHLY and CDR2 FYNNEI. V shed 5 bases and J 6 bases; nucleotides not matched to a gene: 4. The CDR3 DNA follows: TGTGCCAGCAGTTGGGGACAGTCCAATGAGCAGTTCTTC. It yields the protein CASSWGQSNEQFF.

The chain carries TRBV6-6 and TRBJ2-2; tentatively, D is TRBD1 (6 bases). This CDR3 spans 16 amino acids. Germline assignment: CDR1 MNHNY and CDR2 SVGAGI (reference sequence). Deletions cut 5 bases from V and 3 bases from J, with 16 bases between. CDR3 sequence reads: CASSVSGTLDTGELFF. The CDR3 DNA sequence: TGTGCCAGCAGTGTATCCGGGACACTTGACACCGGGGAGCTGTTTTTT.